At least ten counts were recorded for the clone carrying this TCR beta chain. As yet, its antigen is unknown. Construction of TCR beta libraries was performed using quantitative 5'-RACE with molecular barcodes. MiXCR, run by TCRdb on the 5' RACE reads, gives a single entry per CDR3 protein. Among tens of thousands of distinct CDR3 sequences listed, roughly 5.3% were seen once. This sample was included in a study of CD8 T cells in ankylosing spondylitis. Germline lookup yields CDR1 DFQATT and CDR2 SNEGSKA (reference sequence). The CDR3 has 14 residues. Germline trimming cut 2 bases from V and 7 bases from J; bases unmatched to any gene: 5. General study points: Ankylosing spondylitis blood seemed to carry a telltale TCR beta motif made of about 8 highly homologous variants. Relatively scarce in peripheral blood, disease-linked clones were CD8+.

The sequenced sample was blood, either unsorted or a sorted T cell fraction (not recorded which). The chain has TRBV20-1 and TRBJ1-3, with 10 positions matching TRBD1. The sequence was obtained from a male donor with ankylosing spondylitis or in good health (not recorded which). The CDR3 nucleotides are TGCAGTGCTAGACCCGGGACAGGGGAGAACACCATATATTTT. Translating it yields CSARPGTGENTIYF.